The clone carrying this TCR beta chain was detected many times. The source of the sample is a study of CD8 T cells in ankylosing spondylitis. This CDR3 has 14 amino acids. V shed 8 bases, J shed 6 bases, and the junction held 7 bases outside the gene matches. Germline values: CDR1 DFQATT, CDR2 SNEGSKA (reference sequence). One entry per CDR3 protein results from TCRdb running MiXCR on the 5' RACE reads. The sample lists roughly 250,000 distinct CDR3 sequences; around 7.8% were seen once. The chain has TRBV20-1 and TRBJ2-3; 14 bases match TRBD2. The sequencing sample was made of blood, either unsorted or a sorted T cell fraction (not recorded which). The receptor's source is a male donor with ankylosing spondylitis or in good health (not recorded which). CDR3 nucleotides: TGCAGTTACCGACTAGCGGGAGGGCGGGATACGCAGTATTTT. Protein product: CSYRLAGGRDTQYF.